Given below is one T cell receptor (beta chain) in context. Its antigen is still unknown. This entry belongs to a study of cytomegalovirus exposure and HLA in healthy donors. Study at large: Prior work identified around 100 million unique TCR beta sequences in roughly 190 million T cells. Whole-study results and caveats: In an earlier analysis, productive rearrangement rates for most beta V segments clustered near 87% or 30%.

The PCR contained 60 Vbeta and 13 Jbeta primers. Sequenced by immunoSEQ multiplex PCR; TCRdb stores in-frame clones only, minus some. Of under 200,000 clones in the sample, approximately 82% were seen once. V was shortened by 3 bases and J by 2 bases, with 11 bases between the two germline ends. CDR1 MNHEY and CDR2 SMNVEV come from the germline V gene (reference sequence). This CDR3 comprises 14 residues. This clonotype was sampled from a woman between 18 and 29 years old in good health and CMV-seronegative. The V gene is TRBV27, the J gene TRBJ2-7; D is unresolved. Material for sequencing was PBMCs. CDR3: CASSFLAAPYEQYF. For the CDR3, the DNA is TGTGCCAGCAGTTTTCTGGCGGCCCCCTACGAGCAGTACTTC.